Listed here is a single T cell receptor beta chain. What antigen it recognizes has not been identified. No much larger clone is present one base from it, and per-base qualities are unavailable. The data belong to a study of cytomegalovirus exposure and HLA in healthy donors (dated by TCRdb to about 2017). A note on the overall study: According to a later analysis, the 120 or so validation repertoires were produced on the same platform as the 666 repertoires of the first cohort. The study aimed to test whether cataloging public T cell receptors could reveal signatures of past pathogen exposure. To predict cytomegalovirus infection status, the study brought together high-throughput TCR immunosequencing, statistical association of individual TCRs with disease status, and machine learning. A separate validation cohort of about 110 different subjects was used in addition to the roughly 670-subject first cohort. On the study overall, not on this receptor specifically: The authors suggested that the approach could potentially be generalized to other disease states and immunological phenotypes. A total of about 180 TCR beta chains were listed by the study as associated with cytomegalovirus. Three of the identified cytomegalovirus-associated TCR beta chains were confirmed in vitro to be specific for cytomegalovirus antigens. In a later analysis, TCRs clustered in the first cohort were found to also tend to co-occur in the approximately 110 validation repertoires, with 85% to 95% of cluster scores above 0. The classifier was reported to diagnose cytomegalovirus status with high specificity and sensitivity in both the original and validation cohorts. Most TCR sequences were seen in very few donors, while some public TCRs were found in many individuals. A later analysis had no HLA typing for the validation cohort, so co-occurrence there was scored across all 130 or so repertoires.

Reading from cysteine to phenylalanine, the CDR3 counts 16 amino acids. CDR3 DNA is the only sequence kept; it has 48 bases, read in frame from the first base. CDR1 and CDR2 are drawn from the germline V gene: MGHDK, SYGVNS. Deletion took 6 bases off V and 4 bases off J, with a span of 21 bases between the germline ends. The donors belonged to the validation cohort of over a hundred subjects, which was separate from the roughly 670-subject first cohort. The library was obtained by the immunoSEQ multiplex PCR assay. Regarding the original processing steps: A statistical classification framework was built to diagnose cytomegalovirus status from the catalog of TCR beta chain sequences. Drawn from immuneACCESS, this table holds only the in-frame rearrangements with V and J called that TCRdb kept. Clones are partly lost; checked studies trace under half to an unresolved V gene and leave the rest unexplained. V and J calls and clone size come straight from that table; D and trimming were deduced from the DNA. This sample gives just under 75,000 clones in total; about 93% of them show up just once. Roughly 3.2% of the sample belongs to the ten largest clones.

What was sequenced was PBMCs. Here the chain combines TRBV25-1 and TRBJ1-1; the D gene lacks a confident call. The source of this sequence is a woman aged 18-29 years in good health and CMV-seropositive. This receptor has the CDR3 CASSRTEEGLGTEAFF. In nucleotide form, the sequence is TGTGCCAGCAGCAGGACTGAGGAGGGTTTGGGCACTGAAGCTTTCTTT.